The 14 T cell receptor beta chains listed next were all sequenced from one sample in a study of blood T cell repertoires in COVID-19 (dated by TCRdb to the early 2020s). Library preparation was by the immunoSEQ multiplex PCR assay. Drawn from immuneACCESS, this table holds only the in-frame rearrangements with V and J called that TCRdb kept. Clones are partly lost; checked studies trace under half to an unresolved V gene and leave the rest unexplained. This sample comprises 150,000 to 200,000 clones, roughly 89% of them detected only once. Together, the top ten hold approximately 13% of the sample. The sequencing sample was made of peripheral blood. Every receptor here comes from a woman in her 70s with COVID-19, enrolled during active disease.

The J gene is TRBJ2-1, the V gene TRBV19, with TRBD2 identical over 7 bases. Unmatched junction bases numbered 7, after V lost 7 bases and J lost 4 bases. CDR3 size: 14 residues. Germline values: CDR1 LNHDA, CDR2 SQIVND (reference sequence). Here the CDR3 DNA reads TGTGCCAGTAATGGCCTAGCGGATTACAATGAGCAGTTCTTC. Translation gives CASNGLADYNEQFF.

This chain connects TRBV24-1 to TRBJ1-2, with a tentative D call TRBD1 (6 bases). The ends were cut back, 3 bases at V and 3 bases at J, with 10 bases in the middle. CDR1 and CDR2 (germline): KGHDR, SFDVKD. This CDR3 is 14 amino acids long. The CDR3 sequence is CATSDTGKYYGYTF. The CDR3 coding sequence is TGTGCCACCAGTGATACAGGGAAGTACTATGGCTACACCTTC.

The gene calls are TRBV29-1 and TRBJ2-7; possible D gene TRBD1, 5 bases. Germline CDR1 is SQVTM and CDR2 is ANQGSEA. CDR3 length: 19 residues. Trimming shortened V by 7 bases and J by 5 bases, and 36 bases separated the two germline ends. CDR3 in DNA: TGCAGCGCCCGGTTGATGGGGCCGCGCTTCCCAGTTGGGGTCGACGAGCAGTACTTC. Protein product: CSARLMGPRFPVGVDEQYF.

V usage is TRBV19 and J usage is TRBJ2-1; TRBD2 matches 7 bases. CDR1 is LNHDA and CDR2 is SQIVND in the germline V gene (reference sequence). With V trimmed by 6 bases and J by 7 bases, 12 bases remained unmatched. The CDR3 has 15 residues. CDR3 sequence reads: CASSLWEGRRNEQFF. CDR3 DNA sequence: TGTGCCAGTAGCTTGTGGGAGGGGCGTAGGAATGAGCAGTTCTTC.

This clone was seen once. This sequence joins TRBV3-1 (or the pseudogene TRBV3-2) and TRBJ2-2; 10 bases line up with TRBD1. With V trimmed by 3 bases and J by 7 bases, 8 bases remained unmatched. Per the germline V gene, CDR1 is LGHDT and CDR2 is YNNKEL (reference sequence). The CDR3 length is 16 residues. CDR3 DNA sequence: TGTGCCAGCAGCCAGGGACAGGGGAGTTTGGGCGGGGAGCTGTTTTTT. Its protein product is CASSQGQGSLGGELFF.

The chain carries TRBV28 and TRBJ1-5, with 10 bases identical to TRBD1. Germline assignment: CDR1 MDHEN and CDR2 SYDVKM. The CDR3 loop spans 15 amino acids. Trimming removed 7 bases from V and 5 bases from J; junction bases left unmatched: 8. The CDR3 bases are TGTGCCAGCAAACCGCGGACAGGGGGGTATCAGCCCCAGCATTTT. Translation gives CASKPRTGGYQPQHF.

The V call is TRBV3-1 (or the pseudogene TRBV3-2), the J call TRBJ2-5; 8 bases map to TRBD1. The length of the CDR3 is 12 residues. V lost 4 bases and J lost 5; bases outside the gene matches: 0. Germline V gene data show CDR1 as LGHDT and CDR2 as YNNKEL (reference sequence). The CDR3 DNA sequence: TGTGCCAGCAGCCGACAGGGGGAGACCCAGTACTTC. Translation: CASSRQGETQYF.

V is TRBV27 and J is TRBJ1-5, with 8 nucleotides matching TRBD1. CDR3 length: 15 amino acids. Germline lookup yields CDR1 MNHEY and CDR2 SMNVEV (reference sequence). V lost 5 bases and J lost 4; bases outside the gene matches: 7. The CDR3 DNA sequence: TGTGCCAGCAGTCAACAGGGGGACACAAATCAGCCCCAGCATTTT. Its translation: CASSQQGDTNQPQHF.

The chain links TRBV19 to TRBJ1-5; D ambiguous. V was clipped by 3 bases and J by 5 bases, with 11 bases between them. This CDR3 is built from 14 residues. From germline, CDR1 is LNHDA and CDR2 SQIVND (reference sequence). The CDR3 reads CASSIGVGDQPQHF. CDR3 DNA sequence: TGTGCCAGTAGTATTGGCGTCGGAGATCAGCCCCAGCATTTT. The complete variable domain, with remaining parts taken from reference TRBV19 and TRBJ1-5, reads DGGITQSPKYLFRKEGQNVTLSCEQNLNHDAMYWYRQDPGQGLRLIYYSQIVNDFQKGDIAEGYSVSREKKESFPLTVTSAQKNPTAFYLCASSIGVGDQPQHFGDGTRLSIL.

The J gene is TRBJ1-1, the V gene TRBV30; D not certain. There are 11 residues in the CDR3. From germline, CDR1 is GTSNPN and CDR2 SVGIG (reference sequence). The ends were cut back, 8 bases at V and 0 bases at J, with 7 bases in the middle. The CDR3 reads CAGRVNTEAFF. DNA of the CDR3: TGTGCCGGGCGGGTGAACACTGAAGCTTTCTTT.

The chain carries TRBV12-3 or TRBV12-4 and TRBJ1-2; no firm D call. The CDR3 is 13 residues long. The ends were cut back, 2 bases at V and 8 bases at J, with 12 bases in the middle. DNA of the CDR3: TGTGCCAGCAGTTTATCGGTGGGAGAGGGCTACACCTTC. Residues: CASSLSVGEGYTF.

The chain couples TRBV2 to TRBJ1-2; weak D call: TRBD1 (6 bases). The CDR3 contains 15 residues. Trimming cost V 6 bases and J 6 bases, with 20 bases left between them. Germline assignment: CDR1 SNHLY and CDR2 FYNNEI. The CDR3 DNA sequence: TGTGCCAGCAGGAAAGAGGGGGGGCCGGGCAATGGCTACACCTTC. This sequence encodes CASRKEGGPGNGYTF. Full variable domain (outside the CDR3, taken from reference TRBV2 and TRBJ1-2): EPEVTQTPSHQVTQMGQEVILRCVPISNHLYFYWYRQILGQKVEFLVSFYNNEISEKSEIFDDQFSVERPDGSNFTLKIRSTKLEDSAMYFCASRKEGGPGNGYTFGSGTRLTVV.

This clone was seen only a few times. J is TRBJ1-2 and V is TRBV28; 7 nucleotides align to TRBD1. Trimming at V came to 5 bases and at J to 0 bases, leaving 6 bases not matched to a gene. The germline gives CDR1 MDHEN, CDR2 SYDVKM. This CDR3 spans 15 amino acids. CDR3 sequence (DNA): TGTGCCAGCAGTCCGGGGACAGCCACTAACTATGGCTACACCTTC. This translates into CASSPGTATNYGYTF.

The CDR3 protein is CASSQGSSGYNEQFF. Written as DNA, the CDR3 is TGTGCCAGCAGCCAAGGTAGCTCAGGGTACAATGAGCAGTTCTTC. The chain is built from TRBV4-2 and TRBJ2-1, with a tentative D call TRBD1 (5 bases). V was shortened by 1 base and J by 4 bases, with 11 bases between the two germline ends. The CDR3 extends over 15 amino acids. Per germline, CDR1 LGHNA and CDR2 YNFKEQ.